The 26 T cell receptor beta chains listed next were all sequenced from one sample in a study of monozygotic twins with cystic fibrosis. TCRdb keeps only in-frame clones here, not all; method: immunoSEQ multiplex PCR. This table holds just over 35,000 clones, 75% to 95% found once. Sequencing was carried out using blood. The receptors derive from a boy aged 2 to 9 with cystic fibrosis.

The rearrangement uses TRBV9 and TRBJ1-1; the D gene is possibly TRBD1 (5 bases). Trimming pared 4 bases from V and 1 base from J, leaving 11 bases between. CDR3 size: 14 residues. The germline CDR1 and CDR2 sequences are SGDLS and YYNGEE. DNA of the CDR3: TGTGCCAGCAGCTTCGGGACGGGGAACACTGAAGCTTTCTTT. It encodes CASSFGTGNTEAFF.

Notes on this clone: Different DNA sequences within this sample yield the same CDR3. The CDR3 nucleotides are TGTGCCAGCTTAGGAAACACTGAAGCTTTCTTT. It specifies CASLGNTEAFF. The chain links TRBV2 to TRBJ1-1; D ambiguous. Per the germline V gene, CDR1 is SNHLY and CDR2 is FYNNEI. V was clipped by 8 bases and J by 2 bases, with 6 bases between them. The CDR3 covers 11 residues.

The chain joins TRBV11-3 to TRBJ2-7; D is perhaps TRBD2 (6 bases). The CDR3 is 13 residues long. V dropped 0 bases and J dropped 4 bases, with 7 bases sitting between them. Germline CDR1 and CDR2: SGHNT and YENEEA. The CDR3 spells CASSLDGGYEQYF. DNA of the CDR3: TGTGCCAGCAGCTTAGATGGGGGGTACGAGCAGTACTTC.

The gene calls are TRBV5-1 and TRBJ2-7, with TRBD1 identical over 9 bases. The germline gives CDR1 SGHRS, CDR2 YFSETQ. V lost 5 bases to trimming and J lost 2 bases; unmatched junction nucleotides: 8. This CDR3 has 15 amino acids. The CDR3: CASSHTGTGTYEQYF. CDR3 DNA sequence: TGCGCCAGCAGTCATACCGGGACAGGGACCTACGAGCAGTACTTC.

The chain links TRBV11-2 to TRBJ2-7, with 7 positions matching TRBD1. V lost 0 bases, J lost 0 bases, and 5 bases stayed unmatched. The V gene's germline CDR1 is SGHAT and CDR2 FQNNGV. This CDR3 has 16 amino acids. The CDR3 loop is CASSLDPDRSSYEQYF. The CDR3 nucleotides are TGTGCCAGCAGCTTAGATCCGGACAGGAGCTCCTACGAGCAGTACTTC.

For this clone: Other DNA sequences in this sample translate to the same CDR3. CDR3 nucleotide sequence: TGTGCCAGCTCACCTCTGGGGCGGAACACTGAAGCTTTCTTT. Translation gives CASSPLGRNTEAFF. The V gene is TRBV18, the J gene TRBJ1-1; TRBD1 might be the D (5 bases). The CDR3 runs 14 residues. Between the trimmed V and J ends, which lost 3 bases and 1 base, there was a span of 9 bases. From germline, CDR1 is KGHSH and CDR2 LQKENI.

Only a few counts were recorded for this clone. The chain combines TRBV4-2 with TRBJ1-1, with TRBD1 matching over 9 bases. The CDR3 runs to 16 residues. Germline V gene lookup returns CDR1 LGHNA and CDR2 YNFKEQ. With V trimmed by 0 bases and J by 4 bases, 6 bases remained unmatched. CDR3 DNA: TGTGCCAGCAGCCAAGATCCCGGACAGGGGAGCACTGAAGCTTTCTTT. It codes for CASSQDPGQGSTEAFF.

CDR3 sequence: CASSSPGASPDTQYF. The CDR3 region has the DNA TGTGCCAGCAGCTCCCCGGGGGCAAGCCCAGATACGCAGTATTTT. The V and J genes are TRBV13 and TRBJ2-3, with D perhaps assigned TRBD1 or TRBD2 (6 bases each). V lost 4 bases to trimming and J lost 4 bases, with 15 bases between them. CDR1 is PRHDT, CDR2 FYEKMQ, per germline (reference sequence). The CDR3 is made up of 15 amino acids.

This chain links TRBV6-6 with TRBJ2-7; perhaps TRBD1 as D (5 bases). Trimming removed 2 bases at V and 2 bases at J, with 7 bases between. In germline, CDR1 is MNHNY, CDR2 SVGAGI (reference sequence). The CDR3 is 13 residues long. The CDR3: CASSYRGPYEQYF. The CDR3 DNA sequence: TGTGCCAGCAGTTACAGGGGCCCCTACGAGCAGTACTTC.

The chain links TRBV7-2 to TRBJ2-3; possible D gene TRBD1, 5 bases. The V end lost 1 base, the J end lost 0 bases, and 5 bases lay between the germline ends. Germline CDR1 reads SGHTA; CDR2 reads FQGNSA. CDR3 length: 14 amino acids. The CDR3 nucleotides are TGTGCCAGCAGCTTAGACAGGAGCACAGATACGCAGTATTTT. Protein: CASSLDRSTDTQYF.

This clone was detected only a few times. This sequence joins TRBV20-1 and TRBJ1-1; D call uncertain. V lost 8 bases and J lost 3, with 10 bases in between. The germline V gene encodes CDR1 DFQATT and CDR2 SNEGSKA (reference sequence). This CDR3 comprises 11 residues. CDR3 DNA: TGCAGTCAAGGAGGTGACACTGAAGCTTTCTTT. Its translation is CSQGGDTEAFF.

The genes are TRBV4-1 and TRBJ1-1; a weak D match, TRBD1 (5 bases). This CDR3 has 16 amino acids. The V end lost 2 bases, the J end lost 1 base, and 14 bases lay between the germline ends. CDR1 MGHRA and CDR2 YSYEKL come from the germline V gene. CDR3 bases: TGCGCCAGCAGCCAAAAAGAAGGGGCAGGGAACACTGAAGCTTTCTTT. Translated, it gives CASSQKEGAGNTEAFF.

The chain has TRBV2 and TRBJ2-5; D perhaps matches TRBD1 (5 bases). Looked up from germline, CDR1 is SNHLY and CDR2 is FYNNEI. Trimming left V 4 bases short and J 4 bases short, with 16 bases between. The CDR3 covers 15 residues. The DNA for the CDR3 is TGTGCCAGCAGTGGCTCCAAAGGGGTGGGAGAGACCCAGTACTTC. It yields the protein CASSGSKGVGETQYF.

The gene calls are TRBV5-1 and TRBJ1-1; D gene ambiguous. This CDR3 contains 14 residues. Trimming shortened V by 7 bases and J by 1 base, and 14 bases separated the two germline ends. CDR1 SGHRS and CDR2 YFSETQ come from the germline V gene. CDR3 region: CASSPGGPNTEAFF. DNA for the CDR3: TGCGCCAGCTCCCCTGGTGGACCGAACACTGAAGCTTTCTTT.

This chain connects TRBV5-6 to TRBJ1-1; D gene ambiguous. Trimming took off 0 bases at V and 4 bases at J, with 10 bases between the two ends. The CDR3 totals 14 residues. Germline CDR1 is SGHDT and CDR2 is YYEEEE. The CDR3 DNA follows: TGTGCCAGCAGCTTGGAGGTCGGAGTCACTGAAGCTTTCTTT. This sequence encodes CASSLEVGVTEAFF.

The chain couples TRBV4-2 to TRBJ1-5, with D possibly being TRBD1 (5 bases). The V and J ends lost 1 base and 6 bases respectively, with 10 bases between them. Germline assignment: CDR1 LGHNA and CDR2 YNFKEQ. CDR3 length: 14 residues. The CDR3 here is CASSQGTGGQPQHF. CDR3 coding DNA: TGTGCCAGCAGCCAAGGGACCGGGGGTCAGCCCCAGCATTTT.

This chain connects TRBV6-5 to TRBJ1-1, with D perhaps matching TRBD1 (5 bases). Germline lookup yields CDR1 MNHEY and CDR2 SVGAGI. V was clipped by 0 bases and J by 4 bases, with 9 bases between them. The CDR3 has 14 amino acids. The CDR3 sequence: CASSYSPGGTEAFF. The CDR3 nucleotides read TGTGCCAGCAGTTACTCCCCGGGGGGCACTGAAGCTTTCTTT.

The chain employs TRBV4-2 and TRBJ2-3; TRBD2 matches at 12 bases. Per germline, CDR1 LGHNA and CDR2 YNFKEQ. CDR3 length: 18 residues. The V and J ends lost 4 bases and 6 bases, in that order; junction bases with no gene match: 14. For the CDR3, the DNA is TGTGCCAGCAGCCGCCGCGGGGGGTCCACTAGCGGGGGGGATACGCAGTATTTT. This codes for CASSRRGGSTSGGDTQYF.

The chain joins TRBV19 to TRBJ1-2; D gene unclear. The CDR3 consists of 11 residues. V lost 2 bases to trimming and J lost 5 bases, with 3 bases between them. The V gene's germline CDR1 is LNHDA and CDR2 SQIVND (reference sequence). The CDR3 loop is CASSIKYGYTF. The CDR3 nucleotides are TGTGCCAGTAGTATAAAATATGGCTACACCTTC. Full variable domain (rest looked up from reference TRBV19 and TRBJ1-2): DGGITQSPKYLFRKEGQNVTLSCEQNLNHDAMYWYRQDPGQGLRLIYYSQIVNDFQKGDIAEGYSVSREKKESFPLTVTSAQKNPTAFYLCASSIKYGYTFGSGTRLTVV.

V usage is TRBV11-2 and J usage is TRBJ2-7, with a tentative D call TRBD1 (7 bases). CDR3 length: 16 amino acids. The V and J ends lost 1 base and 0 bases respectively, with 13 bases between them. Germline CDR1 is SGHAT and CDR2 is FQNNGV. The CDR3 DNA follows: TGTGCCAGCAGCTTAGCTCGGCAGGGGGGCTCCTACGAGCAGTACTTC. Translation gives CASSLARQGGSYEQYF.

The CDR3: CASSLRVGTADYNSPLHF. The CDR3 nucleotides read TGTGCCAGCAGCCTCCGCGTGGGGACAGCTGACTATAATTCACCCCTCCACTTT. The chain combines TRBV7-2 with TRBJ1-6, with TRBD1 matching over 7 bases. The germline V gene has CDR1 SGHTA and CDR2 FQGNSA. The CDR3 is 18 residues long. With V trimmed by 5 bases and J by 3 bases, 13 bases remained unmatched.

The J gene is TRBJ1-5, the V gene TRBV21-1; TRBD1 is the table's D call and was not checked against the DNA. TRBV21-1 is designated a pseudogene. This CDR3 spans 17 amino acids. This CDR3 reads CASSKRPTGGSNQPQHF. The DNA for the CDR3 is TGTGCCAGCAGCAAACGCCCCACAGGGGGCTCGAATCAGCCCCAGCATTTT.

This clone is a singleton in its sample. J is TRBJ1-4 and V is TRBV7-8, with D uncertain. CDR3 length equals 15 residues. The germline V gene has CDR1 SGHVS and CDR2 FQNEAQ. The ends were cut back, 5 bases at V and 6 bases at J, with 16 bases in the middle. In nucleotides, the CDR3 is TGTGCCAGCAGCCCCCCGGTGGGTCGGGATGAAAAACTGTTTTTT. Amino acid sequence: CASSPPVGRDEKLFF.

This chain connects TRBV11-2 to TRBJ2-6; D uncertain. Deletions cut 5 bases from V and 1 base from J, with 9 bases between. CDR1 SGHAT and CDR2 FQNNGV come from the germline V gene. The length of the CDR3 is 15 residues. The CDR3 spells CASSIHQSGANVLTF. The CDR3 bases are TGTGCCAGCAGCATTCATCAGTCTGGGGCCAACGTCCTGACTTTC. Supplemented by reference TRBV11-2 and TRBJ2-6, the full variable domain reads EAGVAQSPRYKIIEKRQSVAFWCNPISGHATLYWYQQILGQGPKLLIQFQNNGVVDDSQLPKDRFSAERLKGVDSTLKIQPAKLEDSAVYLCASSIHQSGANVLTFGAGSRLTVL.

The chain couples TRBV6-6 to TRBJ1-1; weak D call: TRBD1 (5 bases). This CDR3 comprises 16 residues. V gave up 0 bases and J gave up 1 base, with 12 bases separating them. Looked up from germline, CDR1 is MNHNY and CDR2 is SVGAGI (reference sequence). The CDR3 DNA follows: TGTGCCAGCAGTTACTCCGGGGGTAGGGAGAACACTGAAGCTTTCTTT. Protein product: CASSYSGGRENTEAFF.

The chain has TRBV21-1 and TRBJ1-6; TRBD1 reflects the table's D call only, with no check against the DNA. TRBV21-1 is deemed a pseudogene. This CDR3 has 16 amino acids. In DNA form, the CDR3 reads TGTGCCAGCAGCTTTAGTTACAGGGGCCATAATTCACCCCTCCACTTT. Translating gives CASSFSYRGHNSPLHF.